The entry that follows covers one T cell receptor beta chain sequence. Its antigen is not identified. This entry is derived from a study of tumor-infiltrating lymphocytes in localized non-small cell lung cancer. Study summary: The cohort mixed smokers and never-smokers, several histologies, and some post-neoadjuvant-chemotherapy samples.

Measured with immunoSEQ multiplex PCR; TCRdb has only the in-frame clones, and not every one. The sample consists of approximately 6,200 clones, approximately 80% of them appearing once. Study results and caveats: Available tissue quantity limited TCR sequencing to a patient subset. Technical variation could not be separated from intratumor heterogeneity here.

The V gene's germline CDR1 is LGHNA and CDR2 YNFKEQ. Trimming cost V 4 bases and J 2 bases, with 21 bases left between them. This CDR3 is built from 18 residues. The chain is built from TRBV4-2 and TRBJ2-1; D remains unclear. Input material: uninvolved lung tissue not adjacent to the tumor. This receptor was obtained from a human donor with non-small cell lung cancer. As DNA, the CDR3 is TGTGCCAGCAGCCCCTATTCAGTCTTTTCTTCGGCCTACAATGAGCAGTTCTTC. It specifies CASSPYSVFSSAYNEQFF.